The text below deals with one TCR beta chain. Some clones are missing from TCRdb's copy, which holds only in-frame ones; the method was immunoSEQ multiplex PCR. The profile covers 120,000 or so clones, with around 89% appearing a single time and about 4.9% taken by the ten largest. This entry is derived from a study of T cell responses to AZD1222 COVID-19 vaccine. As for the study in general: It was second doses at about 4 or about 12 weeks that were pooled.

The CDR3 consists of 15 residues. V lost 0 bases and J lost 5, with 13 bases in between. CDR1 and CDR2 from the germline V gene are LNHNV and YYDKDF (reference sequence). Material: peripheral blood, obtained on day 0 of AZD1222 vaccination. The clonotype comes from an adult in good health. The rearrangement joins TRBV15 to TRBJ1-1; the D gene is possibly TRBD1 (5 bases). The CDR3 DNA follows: TGTGCCACCAGCAGAGATAGGGGCATGAGTACTGAAGCTTTCTTT. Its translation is CATSRDRGMSTEAFF.